Listed below are T cell receptor beta chains from one sample, sequenced in a study of cytomegalovirus exposure and HLA in healthy donors. Measured with immunoSEQ multiplex PCR; TCRdb has only the in-frame clones, and not every one. The sample has around 140,000 clones, around three quarters seen once. Sequencing was performed on PBMCs. These receptors came from a male donor in good health and CMV-seropositive. The CDR3 runs from the conserved cysteine through the conserved F or W. D genes are given only for firm matches. The size field is filled for only some rows; it gives once, few, many or a size class.

d_gene	v_gene	abundance	j_gene	CDR3aa	CDR3nt
-	TRBV28	-	TRBJ1-1	CASSQGQYTEAFF	TGTGCCAGCAGCCAAGGACAGTACACTGAAGCTTTCTTT
TRBD2	TRBV19	few	TRBJ2-7	CASKTGASGSGEQYF	TGTGCCAGTAAAACAGGGGCTAGCGGGAGTGGCGAGCAGTACTTC
-	TRBV6-6	-	TRBJ1-1	CASSPLDRNAFF	TGTGCCAGCAGTCCCCTCGACAGGAATGCTTTCTTT
TRBD1	TRBV5-4	-	TRBJ1-2	CASSRDRDYGYTF	TGTGCCAGCAGCAGGGACAGGGATTATGGCTACACCTTC
TRBD2	TRBV27	-	TRBJ2-3	CASSPLAGFTDTQYF	TGTGCCAGCAGTCCATTAGCGGGATTCACAGATACGCAGTATTTT
-	TRBV29-1	-	TRBJ2-1	CSARGAAFDNEQFF	TGCAGCGCCCGGGGGGCTGCCTTCGACAATGAGCAGTTCTTC
-	TRBV5-1	-	TRBJ1-1	CASTREGTEAFF	TGCGCCAGCACCCGGGAAGGGACTGAAGCTTTCTTT
-	TRBV10-3	-	TRBJ1-1	CAISESEGGAAFF	TGTGCCATCAGTGAGTCGGAAGGAGGGGCGGCTTTCTTT
TRBD1	TRBV28	-	TRBJ1-2	CASSPTRTGSYGYTF	TGTGCCAGCAGTCCAACCCGGACAGGGAGCTATGGCTACACCTTC
TRBD2	TRBV4-2	-	TRBJ2-7	CASSQGTASGLYEQYF	TGTGCCAGCAGCCAAGGGACCGCTAGCGGGCTCTACGAGCAGTACTTC
-	TRBV5-6	-	TRBJ2-4	CASGLGGLIKNIQYF	TGTGCCAGCGGCCTTGGAGGACTCATCAAAAACATTCAGTACTTC
-	TRBV9	-	TRBJ2-5	CASSDDDWGLETQYF	TGTGCCAGCAGCGACGACGATTGGGGGCTGGAGACCCAGTACTTC
-	TRBV19	-	TRBJ1-3	CASSAQNSGNTIYF	TGTGCCAGTAGTGCCCAGAACTCTGGAAACACCATATATTTT
-	TRBV5-1	-	TRBJ2-7	CASSLRQGTYEQYF	TGCGCCAGCAGCTTGAGGCAGGGGACCTACGAGCAGTACTTC
TRBD1	TRBV7-2	once	TRBJ2-7	CASSAGTGFEQYF	TGTGCCAGCAGCGCCGGGACAGGCTTCGAGCAGTACTTC
TRBD1	TRBV2	-	TRBJ1-6	CASSVDRGSSPLHF	TGTGCCAGCAGTGTTGACAGGGGAAGTTCACCCCTCCACTTT
TRBD2	TRBV4-2	-	TRBJ2-5	CASSPDAGREAQYF	TGTGCCAGCAGCCCCGATGCAGGGAGGGAAGCCCAGTACTTC
-	TRBV5-1	-	TRBJ1-3	CASSQDNGNTIYF	TGCGCCAGCAGCCAGGACAATGGAAACACCATATATTTT
TRBD1	TRBV29-1	-	TRBJ2-3	CSGNRGGTDTQYF	TGCAGCGGGAACAGGGGTGGCACAGATACGCAGTATTTT
-	TRBV7-2	-	TRBJ2-5	CASSLPGASEQYF	TGTGCCAGCAGCTTACCAGGGGCCTCTGAGCAGTACTTC
-	TRBV5-6	-	TRBJ1-2	CASSDDRTANYGYTF	TGTGCCAGCAGCGACGACAGGACAGCTAACTATGGCTACACCTTC
-	TRBV6-5	-	TRBJ1-5	CASSYGGGNQPQHF	TGTGCCAGCAGTTACGGTGGAGGCAATCAGCCCCAGCATTTT
-	TRBV11-2	-	TRBJ1-2	CASSLGGAVGYTF	TGTGCCAGCAGCTTAGGCGGGGCCGTTGGCTACACCTTC
-	TRBV30	-	TRBJ2-1	CAWSGRLFDEQFF	TGTGCCTGGAGTGGGCGACTTTTTGATGAGCAGTTCTTC
-	TRBV5-4	-	TRBJ2-5	CASREEVLQETQYF	TGTGCCAGCAGGGAAGAGGTACTACAAGAGACCCAGTACTTC
TRBD1	TRBV27	-	TRBJ2-7	CASSSRTGGYEQYF	TGTGCCAGCAGTTCGAGGACAGGGGGCTACGAGCAGTACTTC
-	TRBV5-1	-	TRBJ1-2	CASSFGHMGTHGYGYTF	TGCGCCAGCAGCTTTGGACACATGGGGACACATGGCTATGGCTACACCTTC
TRBD2	TRBV11-2	few	TRBJ2-2	CASSPRTSGTVAGELFF	TGTGCCAGCAGCCCTCGTACTAGCGGGACTGTGGCCGGGGAGCTGTTTTTT
TRBD1	TRBV7-9	-	TRBJ1-6	CSSSRQGSPLHF	TGTTCCAGCAGCCGACAGGGTTCACCCCTCCACTTT
-	TRBV15	-	TRBJ2-7	CATSRVGHHTYEQYF	TGTGCCACCAGCAGAGTTGGACACCATACCTACGAGCAGTACTTC
-	TRBV6-5	-	TRBJ2-1	CASSFAGLPRNEQFF	TGTGCCAGCAGTTTCGCCGGACTACCCCGGAATGAGCAGTTCTTC
-	TRBV11-2	-	TRBJ2-3	CASSLGGGRETTDTQYF	TGTGCCAGCAGCTTAGGGGGGGGGCGGGAGACCACAGATACGCAGTATTTT
TRBD2	TRBV2	-	TRBJ2-3	CASSRLAVTDTQYF	TGTGCCAGCAGCCGACTAGCTGTCACAGATACGCAGTATTTT
-	TRBV18	-	TRBJ2-7	CASSPVDWRATRYEQYF	TGTGCCAGCTCACCGGTCGACTGGCGGGCAACGAGGTACGAGCAGTACTTC
TRBD1	TRBV10-3	once	TRBJ2-3	CAIIKGQGSNTQYF	TGTGCCATCATTAAAGGACAGGGCTCAAATACGCAGTATTTT
-	TRBV10-3	-	TRBJ1-2	CAISESSYGYTF	TGTGCCATCAGTGAGTCCTCGTATGGCTACACCTTC
-	TRBV9	-	TRBJ2-1	CASSGTADVYNEQFF	TGTGCCAGCAGTGGGACTGCCGACGTCTACAATGAGCAGTTCTTC
-	TRBV5-4	-	TRBJ2-3	CASTSAGPGEDTQYF	TGTGCCAGCACCTCGGCGGGGCCCGGGGAGGATACGCAGTATTTT
TRBD2	TRBV5-5	-	TRBJ2-7	CASRLGLALSSYEQYF	TGTGCCAGCAGATTAGGACTAGCGCTTAGCTCCTACGAGCAGTACTTC
-	TRBV6-6	-	TRBJ2-3	CASSYSGAGTDTQYF	TGTGCCAGCAGTTACTCGGGGGCCGGCACAGATACGCAGTATTTT
-	TRBV7-9	few	TRBJ2-1	CASNFGFGEARDEQFF	TGTGCCAGCAACTTTGGCTTTGGAGAGGCGAGGGATGAGCAGTTCTTC
-	TRBV2	-	TRBJ2-7	CASSAEALTYEQYF	TGTGCCAGCAGTGCTGAAGCCCTGACCTACGAGCAGTACTTC
TRBD2	TRBV5-4	few	TRBJ2-7	CASSQKGTSGMDEQYF	TGTGCCAGCAGCCAAAAGGGGACTAGCGGGATGGATGAGCAGTACTTC
-	TRBV11-2	-	TRBJ2-2	CASSYLNAMGELFF	TGTGCCAGCAGCTACCTAAATGCGATGGGGGAGCTGTTTTTT
-	TRBV5-4	-	TRBJ2-2	CASSRIQGSTGELFF	TGTGCCAGCAGTCGTATCCAGGGAAGCACCGGGGAGCTGTTTTTT
TRBD1	TRBV5-6	-	TRBJ2-3	CASSPGTGNTDTQYF	TGTGCCAGCAGCCCCGGGACAGGGAACACAGATACGCAGTATTTT
-	TRBV5-1	once	TRBJ2-2	CASSLRTSGDTGELFF	TGCGCCAGCAGCCTAAGAACCTCAGGGGACACCGGGGAGCTGTTTTTT
-	TRBV14	once	TRBJ2-3	CASSQDRLRVPPADTQYF	TGTGCCAGCAGCCAAGATCGATTGCGAGTTCCGCCTGCAGATACGCAGTATTTT
TRBD2	TRBV12-5	-	TRBJ2-5	CASGPGGETQYF	TGTGCTAGTGGCCCCGGGGGGGAGACCCAGTACTTC
TRBD2	TRBV2	-	TRBJ2-3	CASSESSGFTDTQYF	TGTGCCAGCAGTGAGTCTAGCGGTTTCACAGATACGCAGTATTTT
-	TRBV16	-	TRBJ2-4	CASSQWRGFKYF	TGTGCCAGCAGCCAATGGAGGGGTTTTAAGTACTTC
-	TRBV5-1	-	TRBJ2-7	CASSLGGGASYEQYF	TGCGCCAGCAGCTTGGGCGGGGGCGCCTCCTACGAGCAGTACTTC
-	TRBV4-1	-	TRBJ2-7	CASSQIQQGYEQYF	TGCGCCAGCAGCCAAATACAACAGGGCTACGAGCAGTACTTC
-	TRBV12-5	-	TRBJ2-1	CASGLDTGLQFF	TGTGCTAGTGGTTTGGACACAGGGCTGCAGTTCTTC
TRBD2	TRBV7-9	-	TRBJ2-1	CSSSSLRLADYNEQFF	TGTTCCAGCAGCTCACTTCGGCTAGCGGATTACAATGAGCAGTTCTTC
TRBD2	TRBV28	-	TRBJ2-1	CASSLAGGQIEQFF	TGTGCCAGCAGTTTAGCGGGGGGGCAGATTGAGCAGTTCTTC
-	TRBV9	-	TRBJ2-3	CASSGSTAGTTQYF	TGTGCCAGCAGCGGATCTACCGCGGGGACTACGCAGTATTTT
TRBD1	TRBV7-2	-	TRBJ1-2	CASSLGDRGSGGYTF	TGTGCCAGCAGCTTGGGGGACAGGGGGTCGGGAGGCTACACCTTC
TRBD2	TRBV4-2	few	TRBJ2-1	CASSPAGGGYNEQFF	TGTGCCAGCAGCCCAGCGGGAGGCGGGTACAATGAGCAGTTCTTC